Shown below are 10 T cell receptor beta chains from a single sample sequenced in a study of identical twins. MiXCR was run by TCRdb on the 5' RACE reads, yielding one entry per CDR3 protein. The sample shows over 15,000 distinct CDR3 sequences, approximately 71% of them seen only once. Sequences were obtained from memory (CD45RO+) T cells sorted from blood. The receptors were sampled from a woman under 30 in good health. This table probably holds off-target reads from a library built for another chain.

This clonotype was detected only a few times. The gene calls are TRBV29-1 and TRBJ2-5; TRBD1 aligns across 7 bases. The V gene's germline CDR1 is SQVTM and CDR2 ANQGSEA. This CDR3 contains 17 residues. Trimming took 0 bases from V and 5 from J; bases not matched to a gene: 15. This CDR3 reads CSVEDMLLTGTWETQYF. CDR3 DNA sequence: TGCAGCGTTGAAGATATGCTCTTGACAGGGACATGGGAGACCCAGTACTTC.

This clonotype was counted only a few times. The V and J genes are TRBV2 and TRBJ2-1; unclear D gene. V was clipped by 8 bases and J by 3 bases, with 11 bases between them. Germline V CDR1 and CDR2: SNHLY, FYNNEI. The CDR3 extends over 13 amino acids. The CDR3 is CASVSAVYNEQFF. The CDR3 DNA sequence: TGTGCCAGCGTCTCGGCGGTCTACAATGAGCAGTTCTTC.

This clonotype has a handful of counts. The rearrangement joins TRBV11-2 to TRBJ2-1; 11 bases agree with TRBD2. Germline V gene lookup returns CDR1 SGHAT and CDR2 FQNNGV. CDR3 size: 16 residues. V was pared by 6 bases and J by 5 bases, with 9 bases of the junction left unmatched. The CDR3 DNA reads TGTGCCAGCAGACCACTAGCGGGAGAAGACCACAATGAGCAGTTCTTC. This sequence encodes CASRPLAGEDHNEQFF.

This clonotype showed up just a few times. The J gene is TRBJ2-1, the V gene TRBV29-1; D possibly corresponds to TRBD2 (6 bases). The germline CDR1 and CDR2 sequences are SQVTM and ANQGSEA. V was cut by 5 bases and J by 8 bases, with 22 bases left in between. The CDR3 is made up of 15 amino acids. The CDR3 DNA follows: TGCAGCGTTAAGGCCCGACTAGGAGGGTATCATGAGCAGTTCTTC. Translating gives CSVKARLGGYHEQFF.

CDR3 nucleotides: TGTGCCAGCAGTTTCCCTTATGATACGCAGTATTTT. It yields the protein CASSFPYDTQYF. This chain joins TRBV11-2 and TRBJ2-3; no reliable D call. CDR3 length: 12 residues. V lost 6 bases, J lost 6 bases, and 10 bases lay in between. Germline V gene lookup returns CDR1 SGHAT and CDR2 FQNNGV.

The V and J genes are TRBV13 and TRBJ2-3; 13 bases align to TRBD2. The CDR3 runs 13 residues. Germline CDR1 is PRHDT and CDR2 is FYEKMQ (reference sequence). Trimming removed 8 bases from V and 11 bases from J; junction bases left unmatched: 7. The DNA for the CDR3 is TGTGCCAGCGTTGGACTAGCGGGAGTGGAGCAGTATTTT. It specifies CASVGLAGVEQYF.

This clonotype is labeled medium-sized. The V gene is TRBV7-9, the J gene TRBJ2-4, with a tentative D call TRBD1 (7 bases). The CDR3 runs 15 residues. V lost 5 bases to trimming and J lost 4 bases, with 15 bases between them. CDR1 and CDR2 (germline): SEHNR, FQNEAQ (reference sequence). The chain's CDR3 is CASSGQGGPKNIQYF. CDR3 DNA: TGTGCCAGCAGCGGCCAGGGGGGCCCTAAAAACATTCAGTACTTC.

V gene TRBV4-3 combines with J gene TRBJ1-1; D is uncertain. Trimming removed 0 bases from V and 11 bases from J, with 13 bases in between. The CDR3 totals 13 residues. Germline values: CDR1 LGHNA, CDR2 YSLEER. The DNA of the CDR3 is TGCGCCAGCAGCCAAGACCCACTCGAGTCGGCTTTCTTT. Protein sequence: CASSQDPLESAFF.

The rearrangement joins TRBV12-3 or TRBV12-4 to TRBJ2-5, with 9 bases matching TRBD1. The CDR3 totals 15 residues. V gave up 3 bases and J gave up 7 bases; unmatched junction bases: 9. DNA for the CDR3: TGTGCCAGCAGTTTCTCGGGGACAGGGAGTGCGACCCAGTACTTC. Translation: CASSFSGTGSATQYF.

V and J are TRBV29-1 and TRBJ2-5, with TRBD2 identical over 14 bases. V lost 6 bases and J lost 7; bases outside the gene matches: 7. The CDR3 runs 14 residues. Germline CDR1 and CDR2: SQVTM and ANQGSEA. CDR3: CSVHGTSGSLTQYF. The CDR3 bases are TGCAGCGTCCACGGGACTAGCGGGAGTCTGACCCAGTACTTC.